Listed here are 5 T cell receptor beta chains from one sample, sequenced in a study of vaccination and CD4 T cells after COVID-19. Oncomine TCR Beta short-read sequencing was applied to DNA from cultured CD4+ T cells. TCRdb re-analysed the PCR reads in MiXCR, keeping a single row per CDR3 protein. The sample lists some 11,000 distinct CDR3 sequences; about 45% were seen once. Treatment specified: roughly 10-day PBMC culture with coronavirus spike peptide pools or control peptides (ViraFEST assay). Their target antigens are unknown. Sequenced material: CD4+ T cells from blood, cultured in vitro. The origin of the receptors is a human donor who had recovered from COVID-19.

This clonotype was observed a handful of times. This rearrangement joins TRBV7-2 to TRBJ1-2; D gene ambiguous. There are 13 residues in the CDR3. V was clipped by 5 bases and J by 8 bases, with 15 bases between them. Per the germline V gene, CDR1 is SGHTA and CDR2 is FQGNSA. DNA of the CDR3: TGTGCCAGCAGCCCAGGTGGCCCGGGGGGCTACACCTTC. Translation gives CASSPGGPGGYTF.

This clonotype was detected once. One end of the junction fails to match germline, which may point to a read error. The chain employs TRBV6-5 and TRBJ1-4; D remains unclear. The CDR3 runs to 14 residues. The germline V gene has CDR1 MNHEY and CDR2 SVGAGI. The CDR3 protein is CSSSLIRAGEKLFF. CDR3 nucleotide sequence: TGTTCCAGCAGTTTAATTCGAGCAGGTGAAAAACTGTTTTTT.

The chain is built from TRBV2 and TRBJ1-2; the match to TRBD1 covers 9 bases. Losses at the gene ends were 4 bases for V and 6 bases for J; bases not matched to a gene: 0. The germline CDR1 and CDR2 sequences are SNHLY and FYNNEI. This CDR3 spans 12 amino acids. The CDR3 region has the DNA TGTGCCAGCAGTGGACAGGGGGATGGCTACACCTTC. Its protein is CASSGQGDGYTF.

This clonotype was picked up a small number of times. The CDR3 protein is CASRTWGTNEKLFF. The CDR3 nucleotides read TGTGCCAGCCGGACCTGGGGAACTAATGAAAAACTGTTTTTT. The chain carries TRBV27 and TRBJ1-4; D gene uncertain. The CDR3 extends over 14 amino acids. The germline V gene has CDR1 MNHEY and CDR2 SMNVEV (reference sequence). V was shortened by 8 bases and J by 1 base, with 11 bases between the two germline ends. Based on the CDR3 plus reference TRBV27 and TRBJ1-4, the full variable domain is EAQVTQNPRYLITVTGKKLTVTCSQNMNHEYMSWYRQDPGLGLRQIYYSMNVEVTDKGDVPEGYKVSRKEKRNFPLILESPSPNQTSLYFCASRTWGTNEKLFFGSGTQLSVL.

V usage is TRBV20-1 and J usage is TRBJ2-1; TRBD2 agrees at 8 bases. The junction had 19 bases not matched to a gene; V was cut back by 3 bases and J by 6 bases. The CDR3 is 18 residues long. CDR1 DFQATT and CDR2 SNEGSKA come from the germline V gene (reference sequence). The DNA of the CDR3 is TGCAGTGCTAGTAGGTCGGGAGGGCCCAAACCTGTCTCCAATGAGCAGTTCTTC. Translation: CSASRSGGPKPVSNEQFF.